These 27 T cell receptor beta chains originate from one sample sequenced in a study of response to subunit inactivated influenza vaccine (dated by TCRdb to the late 2010s). The library was built by means of RT-PCR. Sequencing relied on an Illumina HiSeq 2500. In-frame beta chains were kept once TCRdb had trimmed the public reads at Q25 with fastp and called clones with MiXCR. Merged by CDR3 protein, the rows form single entries marked with the most common genes and DNA. Present in this sample are more than 700,000 distinct CDR3 sequences, 21% of which were seen just once. The ten most abundant clones make up approximately 10% of the sample. The sequences come from PBMCs from blood, collected 4 to 6 days after vaccination. These receptor sequences come from a man aged 50-60 years who received an inactivated influenza vaccine. Donor details come from another sample of the same person, matched by shared clones.

The V call is TRBV5-1, the J call TRBJ1-1, with 8 bases aligning to TRBD1. Losses at the gene ends were 3 bases for V and 4 bases for J; bases not matched to a gene: 8. The germline V gene has CDR1 SGHRS and CDR2 YFSETQ. This CDR3 is 15 amino acids long. The CDR3 region has the DNA TGCGCCAGCAGCTCGTCAGGGGGCTCGAGCACTGAAGCTTTCTTT. This gives the protein CASSSSGGSSTEAFF.

This clonotype was detected a few times. The chain is built from TRBV20-1 and TRBJ2-5; D may be TRBD1 (5 bases). V lost 3 bases, J lost 2 bases, and 10 bases lay in between. Germline CDR1 reads DFQATT; CDR2 reads SNEGSKA (reference sequence). The CDR3 sequence is 13 residues long. CDR3 bases: TGCAGTGCTAGTCACCCAGGGCAAGAGACCCAGTACTTC. Its translation: CSASHPGQETQYF.

Worth noting for this clonotype: A much bigger clone sits one base away, suggesting this may be a read error. The gene calls are TRBV20-1 and TRBJ2-1; D unclear. The CDR3 covers 16 residues. Germline values: CDR1 DFQATT, CDR2 SNEGSKA (reference sequence). CDR3 sequence: CSAPHPLASSYNEQIF. The CDR3 DNA is TGCAGTGCTCCTCACCCATTGGCGAGCTCCTACAATGAGCAGATCTTC.

A few counts support this clonotype. The J gene is TRBJ2-7, the V gene TRBV12-5, with TRBD1 matching over 9 bases. Looked up from germline, CDR1 is LGHNT and CDR2 is FRNRAP. After removal of 4 bases from V and 4 bases from J, the junction contained 5 bases not matched to a gene. The CDR3 loop spans 14 amino acids. The CDR3 spells CASGWTGAGYEQYF. The CDR3 DNA is TGTGCTAGTGGTTGGACAGGGGCAGGGTACGAGCAGTACTTC.

This clonotype was observed a few times. The rearrangement uses TRBV20-1 and TRBJ2-3; TRBD2 aligns across 8 bases. Trimming removed 2 bases from V and 3 bases from J; junction bases left unmatched: 10. The CDR3 is 16 residues long. Germline assignment: CDR1 DFQATT and CDR2 SNEGSKA (reference sequence). The CDR3 region is CSARYRTSPLTDTQYF. Written as DNA, the CDR3 is TGCAGTGCTAGATACAGGACTAGCCCCTTGACAGATACGCAGTATTTT.

The genes are TRBV27 and TRBJ2-1; 8 positions match TRBD1. Trimming removed 7 bases from V and 6 bases from J; junction bases left unmatched: 14. The germline gives CDR1 MNHEY, CDR2 SMNVEV (reference sequence). The CDR3 runs to 16 residues. The CDR3 coding sequence is TGTGCCAGCACTATCGGGACAGGAGCAGTGGGCAATGAGCAGTTCTTC. As protein: CASTIGTGAVGNEQFF.

The rearrangement links TRBV7-6 to TRBJ2-3; perhaps TRBD2 as D (6 bases). Germline V gene sequence: CDR1 SGHVS, CDR2 FNYEAQ. V was shortened by 5 bases and J by 0 bases, with 12 bases between the two germline ends. This CDR3 comprises 15 residues. CDR3 sequence (DNA): TGTGCCAGCAGCCGGGTCGGAGGGAGCACAGATACGCAGTATTTT. Its translation is CASSRVGGSTDTQYF.

The chain combines TRBV5-1 with TRBJ2-7; maybe TRBD2 (6 bases). Looked up from germline, CDR1 is SGHRS and CDR2 is YFSETQ. V lost 0 bases and J 2 bases, leaving 9 bases between the germline ends. This CDR3 spans 14 amino acids. Written as DNA, the CDR3 is TGCGCCAGCAGCTTGGGACTAGACCCCTACGAGCAGTACTTC. Its translation is CASSLGLDPYEQYF.

This clonotype was detected a few times. J is TRBJ2-1 and V is TRBV9; 7 bases are shared with TRBD2. The CDR3 length is 15 residues. Germline CDR1 and CDR2: SGDLS and YYNGEE. Trimming at V came to 4 bases and at J to 3 bases, leaving 7 bases not matched to a gene. The CDR3 DNA reads TGTGCCAGCAGCCTCCGGGACTACGGCTACAATGAGCAGTTCTTC. Protein product: CASSLRDYGYNEQFF.

The chain joins TRBV7-3 to TRBJ2-1; D gene uncertain. The ends were cut back, 1 base at V and 0 bases at J, with 13 bases in the middle. CDR1 is SGHTA and CDR2 is FQGTGA in the germline V gene. The length of the CDR3 is 17 residues. CDR3 protein: CASSLISSLSSYNEQFF. In DNA form, the CDR3 reads TGTGCCAGCAGCTTAATTAGTTCCCTCAGCTCCTACAATGAGCAGTTCTTC.

V usage is TRBV6-1 and J usage is TRBJ2-2; D uncertain. CDR1 and CDR2 from the germline V gene are MNHNS and SASEGT. The CDR3 is 13 residues long. V lost 10 bases, J lost 0 bases, and 9 bases lay in between. The CDR3 sequence is CAIRNANTGELFF. The CDR3 DNA is TGTGCCATCCGGAACGCGAACACCGGGGAGCTGTTTTTT.

This clonotype was seen more than once but under ten times. The rearrangement uses TRBV6-5 and TRBJ2-1; tentative D call: TRBD2 (5 bases). This CDR3 comprises 16 residues. In germline, CDR1 is MNHEY, CDR2 SVGAGI. V was cut by 1 base and J by 0 bases, with 10 bases left in between. In DNA, the CDR3 is TGTGCCAGCAGTTACTTCTCTAGCAGCTCCTACAATGAGCAGTTCTTC. Translating gives CASSYFSSSSYNEQFF.

This clonotype was picked up one time. The junction does not match germline at one end; this may be a read error. The chain links TRBV20-1 to TRBJ2-7; D remains ambiguous. CDR1 and CDR2 (germline): DFQATT, SNEGSKA (reference sequence). The CDR3 is made up of 16 amino acids. This chain's CDR3 is CCARPLRTVASYEQYF. The DNA of the CDR3 is TGCTGTGCTAGACCATTACGAACCGTGGCGTCCTACGAGCAGTACTTC.

This clonotype has just a few counts. V and J are TRBV4-3 and TRBJ2-1; 8 bases match TRBD2. This CDR3 contains 17 residues. CDR1 and CDR2 (germline): LGHNA, YSLEER. J was trimmed by 5 bases and V by 0 bases; bases with no gene match: 9. CDR3 amino acids: CASSQDGTGLGDNEQFF. DNA for the CDR3: TGCGCCAGCAGCCAAGATGGTACGGGACTAGGGGACAATGAGCAGTTCTTC.

The chain links TRBV5-1 to TRBJ2-1; D is uncertain. Germline lookup yields CDR1 SGHRS and CDR2 YFSETQ. V gave up 1 base and J gave up 0 bases, with 14 bases separating them. The CDR3 runs to 17 residues. In nucleotides, the CDR3 is TGCGCCAGCAGCTTGTACTTTCCTAAGGGCTCCTACAATGAGCAGTTCTTC. Translated: CASSLYFPKGSYNEQFF.

This clonotype was seen a few times. The J gene is TRBJ1-1, the V gene TRBV7-9, with unresolved D. V lost 5 bases and J 11 bases, leaving 15 bases between the germline ends. The germline CDR1 and CDR2 sequences are SEHNR and FQNEAQ (reference sequence). The CDR3 is 12 amino acids. The CDR3 reads CASSLNGVGAFF. The CDR3 DNA follows: TGTGCCAGCAGCCTAAACGGGGTAGGGGCTTTCTTT.

The V call is TRBV29-1, the J call TRBJ2-2; D is ambiguous. Germline V gene data show CDR1 as SQVTM and CDR2 as ANQGSEA. Between the trimmed V and J ends, which lost 5 bases and 0 bases, there was a span of 10 bases. This CDR3 region has 14 residues. Written as DNA, the CDR3 is TGCAGCGTTCGGTTAGAGTCGAACACCGGGGAGCTGTTTTTT. This sequence encodes CSVRLESNTGELFF.

The chain links TRBV6-2 or TRBV6-3 to TRBJ1-5; 7 bases are a match to TRBD1. This CDR3 is 16 amino acids long. Losses at the gene ends were 4 bases for V and 3 bases for J; bases not matched to a gene: 9. The germline V gene encodes CDR1 MNHEY and CDR2 SVGEGT. CDR3 bases: TGTGCCAGCAGTTTTCCGACAGGGATTTTCAATCAGCCCCAGCATTTT. Translated, it gives CASSFPTGIFNQPQHF.

The table lists this clonotype with many counts. The V gene is TRBV7-3, the J gene TRBJ2-1; TRBD2 matches 8 bases. This CDR3 has 14 amino acids. Trimming at V came to 5 bases and at J to 7 bases, leaving 7 bases not matched to a gene. Per the germline V gene, CDR1 is SGHTA and CDR2 is FQGTGA. The CDR3 region is CASSRAGTSNEQFF. The DNA for the CDR3 is TGTGCCAGCAGCCGGGCCGGGACTAGTAATGAGCAGTTCTTC.

This clonotype was recorded at least ten times. V is TRBV2 and J is TRBJ2-2; no clear D gene. Trimming pared 3 bases from V and 0 bases from J, leaving 8 bases between. This CDR3 has 15 residues. Germline V gives CDR1 SNHLY, CDR2 FYNNEI. CDR3 loop: CASSEWTSNTGELFF. DNA for the CDR3: TGTGCCAGCAGTGAGTGGACGTCGAACACCGGGGAGCTGTTTTTT.

The rearrangement links TRBV29-1 to TRBJ2-6, with a possible D match to TRBD1 (6 bases). The CDR3 spans 16 residues. Germline-derived CDR1 and CDR2 are SQVTM and ANQGSEA. V lost 6 bases, J lost 1 base, and 16 bases lay in between. As DNA, the CDR3 is TGCAGCGTCGTGACCTACAGGGTGTCTGGGGCCAACGTCCTGACTTTC. Translated, it gives CSVVTYRVSGANVLTF.

The sample holds many counts of this clonotype. J is TRBJ2-1 and V is TRBV7-8; possible D gene TRBD1, 5 bases. CDR3 length equals 15 residues. Trimming cost V 5 bases and J 0 bases, with 11 bases left between them. CDR1 and CDR2 from the germline V gene are SGHVS and FQNEAQ. The CDR3 nucleotides are TGTGCCAGCAGCCAGGGCCGGAGCTCCTACAATGAGCAGTTCTTC. The encoded protein is CASSQGRSSYNEQFF.

This clonotype was picked up a small number of times. CDR3 DNA: TGTGCCAGCAGTGTGACCCGTACCGAGCAGTACTTC. Protein: CASSVTRTEQYF. The chain employs TRBV28 and TRBJ2-7; D is uncertain. Germline CDR1 reads MDHEN; CDR2 reads SYDVKM. The CDR3 totals 12 residues. V lost 5 bases, J lost 6 bases, and 11 bases lay in between.

The rearrangement uses TRBV5-1 and TRBJ2-1, with TRBD1 matching 11 bases. The germline gives CDR1 SGHRS, CDR2 YFSETQ. V dropped 0 bases and J dropped 9; count of bases not matched to a gene: 5. CDR3 size: 15 residues. The CDR3 sequence is CASSLAGQGAREQFF. DNA for the CDR3: TGCGCCAGCAGCTTGGCTGGACAGGGGGCGCGTGAGCAGTTCTTC.

The CDR3 sequence: CASSQDNGRFQAFF. The CDR3 region has the DNA TGCGCCAGCAGCCAAGATAATGGGAGGTTTCAAGCTTTCTTT. This chain uses TRBV4-3 with TRBJ1-1; no reliable D call. The CDR3 length is 14 residues. Germline V gene sequence: CDR1 LGHNA, CDR2 YSLEER. V lost 0 bases and J 9 bases, leaving 14 bases between the germline ends.

The chain uses TRBV12-3 or TRBV12-4 and TRBJ1-2, with a possible D match to TRBD1 (6 bases). V dropped 6 bases and J dropped 4 bases, with 9 bases sitting between them. The CDR3 sequence is 12 residues long. DNA of the CDR3: TGTGCCAGCAGGGACAGTGTCTATGGCTACACCTTC. It specifies CASRDSVYGYTF.

The chain recombines TRBV4-3 with TRBJ2-3; TRBD2 matches 14 bases. The germline gives CDR1 LGHNA, CDR2 YSLEER. The ends lost 1 base at V and 3 bases at J; junction bases unmatched: 9. The CDR3 runs 19 residues. The CDR3 protein is CASSQAGLAGEPWTDTQYF. The CDR3 DNA reads TGCGCCAGCAGCCAAGCGGGACTAGCGGGAGAGCCATGGACAGATACGCAGTATTTT.